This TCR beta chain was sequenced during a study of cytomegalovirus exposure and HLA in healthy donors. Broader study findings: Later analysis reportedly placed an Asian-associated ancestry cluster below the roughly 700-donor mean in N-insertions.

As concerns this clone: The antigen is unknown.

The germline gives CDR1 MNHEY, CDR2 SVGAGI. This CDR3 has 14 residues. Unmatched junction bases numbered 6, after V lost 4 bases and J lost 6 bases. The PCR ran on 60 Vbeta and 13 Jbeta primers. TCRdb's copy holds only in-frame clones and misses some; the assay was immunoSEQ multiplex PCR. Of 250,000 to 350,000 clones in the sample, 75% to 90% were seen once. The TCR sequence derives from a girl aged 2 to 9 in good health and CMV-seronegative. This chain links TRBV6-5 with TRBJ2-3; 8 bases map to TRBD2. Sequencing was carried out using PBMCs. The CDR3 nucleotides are TGTGCCAGCAGTTGGGGAGCGGGAGAGGATACGCAGTATTTT. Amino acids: CASSWGAGEDTQYF.